The count of the clone carrying this T cell receptor beta chain is one. This entry is derived from a study of blood T cell repertoires in COVID-19. Study summary: The United States, Italy and Spain provided the acute and convalescent COVID-19 samples. From T cells, B-cell-depleted T cells, or PBMCs came the material, which was cDNA or gDNA.

In the original analysis: Estimation of nucleated cell counts relied on the amplification of reference gene primers. Profiled with immunoSEQ multiplex PCR; TCRdb holds only in-frame clones, not every one. V and J calls and clone size are copied from that table; D and trimming were computed from the DNA. Among some 260,000 clones listed, approximately 79% were seen once. Germline CDR1 SNHLY, CDR2 FYNNEI. The CDR3 has 11 residues. V was cut by 10 bases and J by 7 bases, with 11 bases left in between. The chain is built from TRBV2 and TRBJ1-3; D is unresolved. Sequenced input: peripheral blood. The TCR comes from a woman in her forties with active or convalescent COVID-19. The CDR3 loop reads CAIALENTIYF. The DNA of the CDR3 is TGTGCCATCGCCTTGGAGAACACCATATATTTT. The full variable domain, its missing parts supplied by reference TRBV2 and TRBJ1-3, is EPEVTQTPSHQVTQMGQEVILRCVPISNHLYFYWYRQILGQKVEFLVSFYNNEISEKSEIFDDQFSVERPDGSNFTLKIRSTKLEDSAMYFCAIALENTIYFGEGSWLTVV.